The 9 T cell receptor beta chains below come from one sample, sequenced in a study of T cells in Graves' hyperthyroidism and ophthalmopathy. From RNA transcripts, TCR beta CDR3 regions were amplified. A set of HTBI primers served as the primers for a first-round RT-PCR of the TCR CDR3. TCRdb redid the calling of the multiplex PCR reads with MiXCR, one entry per CDR3 protein. This sample has 500,000 to 800,000 distinct CDR3 sequences, with around 15% found just once. Sequences were obtained from blood. The receptors derive from a woman aged 50 to 65 with Graves' ophthalmopathy.

In this sample, this clonotype turned up many times. The chain combines TRBV28 with TRBJ1-6; the D is unclear. This CDR3 has 14 amino acids. With 5 bases removed from V and 8 bases from J, the gap between germline ends came to 13 bases. The V gene's germline CDR1 is MDHEN and CDR2 SYDVKM. The CDR3 DNA sequence: TGTGCCAGCAGTCCCCGCGGGTCGGATTCACCCCTCCACTTT. This translates into CASSPRGSDSPLHF.

The chain combines TRBV6-1 with TRBJ2-7; 7 bases are shared with TRBD1. Trimming at V came to 7 bases and at J to 2 bases, leaving 8 bases not matched to a gene. The V gene's germline CDR1 is MNHNS and CDR2 SASEGT. The CDR3 has 14 residues. CDR3 sequence (DNA): TGTGCCAGCAAAACGACAGGGCCCCCCTACGAGCAGTACTTC. This gives the protein CASKTTGPPYEQYF.

The chain recombines TRBV7-6 with TRBJ2-2; 7 bases match TRBD1. This CDR3 is 17 amino acids long. V was clipped by 2 bases and J by 4 bases; unmatched bases: 10. Germline-derived CDR1 and CDR2 are SGHVS and FNYEAQ. The CDR3 reads CASSLNPTGALTGELFF. In DNA form, the CDR3 reads TGTGCCAGCAGCTTAAATCCCACAGGGGCTCTCACCGGGGAGCTGTTTTTT.

J is TRBJ2-1 and V is TRBV15; 9 nucleotides match TRBD2. CDR1 and CDR2 from the germline V gene are LNHNV and YYDKDF (reference sequence). This CDR3 is built from 16 residues. V trimming: 6 bases; J trimming: 2 bases; junction bases outside the gene matches: 8. CDR3 nucleotide sequence: TGTGCCACCAGTTCGTTCGGGACTAGCACCTACAATGAGCAGTTCTTC. It translates to CATSSFGTSTYNEQFF.

This clonotype was found many times. The chain couples TRBV9 to TRBJ2-7, with 8 bases identical to TRBD1. CDR1 is SGDLS and CDR2 is YYNGEE in the germline V gene. V shed 4 bases and J 3 bases; nucleotides not matched to a gene: 6. This CDR3 has 14 amino acids. This chain's CDR3 is CASSRDRTDYEQYF. For the CDR3, the DNA is TGTGCCAGCAGCCGGGACAGGACGGACTACGAGCAGTACTTC. Looking up the rest from reference TRBV9 and TRBJ2-7 gives the full variable domain: DSGVTQTPKHLITATGQRVTLRCSPRSGDLSVYWYQQSLDQGLQFLIQYYNGEERAKGNILERFSAQQFPDLHSELNLSSLELGDSALYFCASSRDRTDYEQYFGPGTRLTVT.

This clonotype was detected many times. The chain has TRBV18 and TRBJ2-3; unclear D gene. Germline-derived CDR1 and CDR2 are KGHSH and LQKENI. Trimming took off 0 bases at V and 5 bases at J, with 3 bases between the two ends. There are 12 residues in the CDR3. DNA for the CDR3: TGTGCCAGCTCACCACCGGGAGATACGCAGTATTTT. Translating gives CASSPPGDTQYF.

This clonotype has a count of ten or more. This rearrangement joins TRBV6-1 to TRBJ2-7, with D tentatively TRBD1 (5 bases). Germline V gene data show CDR1 as MNHNS and CDR2 as SASEGT. The CDR3 is made up of 15 amino acids. The V end was cut by 2 bases, the J end by 5 bases, with 16 bases between. CDR3: CASSEPAGLLDEQYF. In DNA, the CDR3 is TGTGCCAGCAGTGAACCGGCAGGGCTTTTGGACGAGCAGTACTTC.

This clonotype was counted at least ten times. The CDR3 DNA reads as TGTGCCAGCAGTCCAGACAAGAACTATGGCTACACCTTC. Its translation is CASSPDKNYGYTF. This chain joins TRBV2 and TRBJ1-2; D is uncertain. CDR1 and CDR2 from the germline V gene are SNHLY and FYNNEI. Trimming removed 5 bases from V and 2 bases from J, with 9 bases in between. The CDR3 has 13 residues.

This clonotype has at least ten counts. The chain employs TRBV6-2 or TRBV6-3 and TRBJ2-3; 7 bases map to TRBD2. CDR3 length: 19 residues. Germline V gives CDR1 MNHEY, CDR2 SVGEGT. V was pared by 6 bases and J by 5 bases, with 23 bases of the junction left unmatched. CDR3 bases: TGTGCCAGCAGCCGGAGTGGGGCTTCTGCGGGAGAATCCCAAGATACGCAGTATTTT. Protein: CASSRSGASAGESQDTQYF.